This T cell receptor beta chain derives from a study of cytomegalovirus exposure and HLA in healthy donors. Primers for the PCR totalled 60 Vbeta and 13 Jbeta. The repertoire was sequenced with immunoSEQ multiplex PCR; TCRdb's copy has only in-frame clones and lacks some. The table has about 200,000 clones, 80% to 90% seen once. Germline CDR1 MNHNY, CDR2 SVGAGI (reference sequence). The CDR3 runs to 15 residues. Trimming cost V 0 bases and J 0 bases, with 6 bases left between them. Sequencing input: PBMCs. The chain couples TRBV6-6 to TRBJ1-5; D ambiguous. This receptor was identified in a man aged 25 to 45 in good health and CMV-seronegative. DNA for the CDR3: TGTGCCAGCAGTTACTCGCGACTTAGCAATCAGCCCCAGCATTTT. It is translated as CASSYSRLSNQPQHF.